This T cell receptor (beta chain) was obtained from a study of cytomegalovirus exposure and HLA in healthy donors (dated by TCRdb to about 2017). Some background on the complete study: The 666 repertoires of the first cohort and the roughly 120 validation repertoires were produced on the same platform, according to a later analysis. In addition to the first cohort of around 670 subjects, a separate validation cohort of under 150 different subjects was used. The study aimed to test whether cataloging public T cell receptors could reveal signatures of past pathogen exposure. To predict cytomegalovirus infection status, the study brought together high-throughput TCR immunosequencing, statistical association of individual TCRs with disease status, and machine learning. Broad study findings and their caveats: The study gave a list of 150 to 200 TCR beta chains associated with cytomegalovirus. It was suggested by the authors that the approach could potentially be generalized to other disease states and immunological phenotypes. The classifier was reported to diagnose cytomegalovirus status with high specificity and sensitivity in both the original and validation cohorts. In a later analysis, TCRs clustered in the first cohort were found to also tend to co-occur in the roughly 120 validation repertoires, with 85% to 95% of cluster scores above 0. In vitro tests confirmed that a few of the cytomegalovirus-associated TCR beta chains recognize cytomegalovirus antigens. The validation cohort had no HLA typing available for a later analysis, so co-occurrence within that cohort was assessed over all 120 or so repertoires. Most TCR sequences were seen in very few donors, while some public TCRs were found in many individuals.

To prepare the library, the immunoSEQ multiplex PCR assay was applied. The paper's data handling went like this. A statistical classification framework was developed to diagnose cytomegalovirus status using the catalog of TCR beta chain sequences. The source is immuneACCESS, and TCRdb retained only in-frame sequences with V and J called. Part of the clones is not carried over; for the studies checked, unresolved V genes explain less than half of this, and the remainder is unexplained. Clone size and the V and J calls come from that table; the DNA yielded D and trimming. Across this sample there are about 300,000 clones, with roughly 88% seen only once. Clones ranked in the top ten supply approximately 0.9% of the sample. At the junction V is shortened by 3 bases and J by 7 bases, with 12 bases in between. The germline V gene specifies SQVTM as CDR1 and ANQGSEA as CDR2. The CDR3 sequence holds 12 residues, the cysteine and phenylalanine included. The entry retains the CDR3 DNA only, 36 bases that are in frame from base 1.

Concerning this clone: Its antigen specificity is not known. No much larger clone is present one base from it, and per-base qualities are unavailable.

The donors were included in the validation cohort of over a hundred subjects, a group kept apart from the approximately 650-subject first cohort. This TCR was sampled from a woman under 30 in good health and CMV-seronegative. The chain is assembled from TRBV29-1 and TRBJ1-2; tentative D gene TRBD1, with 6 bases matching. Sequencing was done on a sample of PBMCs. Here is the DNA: TGCAGCGTTGACGCAGGGGCGGGTGGCTACACCTTC. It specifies CSVDAGAGGYTF. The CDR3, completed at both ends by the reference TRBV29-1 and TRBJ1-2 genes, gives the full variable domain SAVISQKPSRDICQRGTSLTIQCQVDSQVTMMFWYRQQPGQSLTLIATANQGSEATYESGFVIDKFPISRPNLTFSTLTVSNMSPEDSSIYLCSVDAGAGGYTFGSGTRLTVV.